This record looks at one TCR beta chain sequence and its context. This sample was taken from a study of blood T cell repertoires in COVID-19. The CDR3 is 16 residues long. Germline V gene lookup returns CDR1 SGHRS and CDR2 YFSETQ. V was clipped by 2 bases and J by 6 bases, with 20 bases between them. The method was immunoSEQ multiplex PCR; TCRdb's version includes in-frame clones alone and lacks a portion of them. This sample has 150,000 to 200,000 clones, with 75% to 80% found just once. The rearrangement joins TRBV5-1 to TRBJ1-2; maybe TRBD1 (6 bases). Sequencing was performed on peripheral blood. The clonotype originates from a woman between 45 and 65 years old with active or convalescent COVID-19. CDR3 in DNA: TGCGCCAGCAGCTTCGGGGCCACAGGGAGGGTGGATGGCTACACCTTC. This translates into CASSFGATGRVDGYTF.